A selection of T cell receptor beta chains follows, all from one sample in a study of T cells in Graves' hyperthyroidism and ophthalmopathy. In TCRdb, the multiplex PCR reads were re-called with MiXCR into one record per CDR3 protein. Among about 610,000 distinct CDR3 sequences listed, about 14% were seen once. The sample taken for sequencing was blood. The receptors were sampled from a middle-aged woman with Graves' ophthalmopathy. The CDR3 runs from the conserved cysteine through the conserved F or W.

v_gene	CDR3aa
TRBV29-1	CSVDRDGYTF
TRBV20-1	CSARGGGQGTTQYF
TRBV28	CASSRQGGPGANVLTF
TRBV30	CAWSAGARTEQETQYF
TRBV7-8	CASSWTGRSGYTF
TRBV12-3/TRBV12-4	CASSLSSGPQYF
TRBV19	CASSMIGTSRQETQYF
TRBV6-2/TRBV6-3	CASSPGQGLGNYQPQHF
TRBV4-2	CASSQEMGEMDGYTF
TRBV4-1	CASSPIPGGLVYEQYF
TRBV4-2	CASSDGTDQETQYF
TRBV7-2	CASSLGQGSRGETQYF
TRBV20-1	CSARDADTGTQYF
TRBV6-1	CASRDLTGTGVYEQYF
TRBV30	CAWSVSGAEQYF
TRBV12-3/TRBV12-4	CASSLTLTREAFF
TRBV24-1	CATSPGETQYF
TRBV28	CASRSTGGGLDEQYF
TRBV11-1	CASSRMTSGPSTDTQYF
TRBV27	CASSLREYTGELFF
TRBV12-3/TRBV12-4	CASSLAGEGEAFF
TRBV11-2	CASSSTPLLAGGETQYF
TRBV25-1	CASSEGGGTYEQYF
TRBV27	CASKGEGYGYTF
TRBV12-3/TRBV12-4	CASSSITWENQPQHF
TRBV2	CASRMTSGQATQYF
TRBV2	CTSAGLAGWRGSYEQYF
TRBV6-5	CASSSPETAMYEQYF